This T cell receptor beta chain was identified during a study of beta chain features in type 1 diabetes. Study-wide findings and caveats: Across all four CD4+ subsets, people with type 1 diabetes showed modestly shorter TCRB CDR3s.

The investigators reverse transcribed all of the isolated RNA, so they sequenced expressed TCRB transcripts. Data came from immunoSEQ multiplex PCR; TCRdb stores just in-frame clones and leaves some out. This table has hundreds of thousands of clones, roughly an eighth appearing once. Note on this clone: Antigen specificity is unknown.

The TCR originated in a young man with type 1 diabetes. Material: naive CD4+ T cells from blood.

The CDR3 sequence: CASSEVGTGRHEQYF. The CDR3 DNA reads TGTGCCAGCAGTGAAGTTGGGACAGGGAGGCACGAGCAGTACTTC. The chain has TRBV6-1 and TRBJ2-7, with TRBD1 identical over 9 bases. This CDR3 contains 15 residues. J lost 5 bases, V lost 1 base, and 6 bases had no gene match. Germline lookup yields CDR1 MNHNS and CDR2 SASEGT.